The clone carrying this T cell receptor beta chain was picked up many times. Its antigen is still unknown. Unique molecular identifiers were used to barcode this TCRbeta library. Using its own MiXCR run on the PCR reads, TCRdb lists one record per CDR3 protein. Among 200,000 or so distinct CDR3 sequences listed, roughly 6.3% were seen once. The data stem from a study of T-cell reconstitution after alpha-beta-depleted transplantation in children. General study points: Day-60 TCRbeta diversity that was high in some patients was derived from surviving recipient T cells and thymic progenitors. One year post-transplant, T-cell counts and diversity were largely derived from T cells produced anew. Two months or so post-transplant, alpha-beta T cells reportedly derived from several hundred expanded graft clones.

The material sequenced was PBMCs, taken before TCRalphabeta/CD19-depleted stem cell transplant. This clonotype was obtained from a girl under three years old with combined immunodeficiency, due to receive a stem cell transplant.

CDR3 protein: CASSFSRGYEQYF. The DNA of the CDR3 is TGTGCCAGCAGTTTTTCCAGGGGCTACGAGCAGTACTTC. The chain uses TRBV28 and TRBJ2-7; D may be TRBD1 (6 bases). V was clipped by 3 bases and J by 3 bases, with 9 bases between them. This CDR3 spans 13 amino acids. Germline-derived CDR1 and CDR2 are MDHEN and SYDVKM.